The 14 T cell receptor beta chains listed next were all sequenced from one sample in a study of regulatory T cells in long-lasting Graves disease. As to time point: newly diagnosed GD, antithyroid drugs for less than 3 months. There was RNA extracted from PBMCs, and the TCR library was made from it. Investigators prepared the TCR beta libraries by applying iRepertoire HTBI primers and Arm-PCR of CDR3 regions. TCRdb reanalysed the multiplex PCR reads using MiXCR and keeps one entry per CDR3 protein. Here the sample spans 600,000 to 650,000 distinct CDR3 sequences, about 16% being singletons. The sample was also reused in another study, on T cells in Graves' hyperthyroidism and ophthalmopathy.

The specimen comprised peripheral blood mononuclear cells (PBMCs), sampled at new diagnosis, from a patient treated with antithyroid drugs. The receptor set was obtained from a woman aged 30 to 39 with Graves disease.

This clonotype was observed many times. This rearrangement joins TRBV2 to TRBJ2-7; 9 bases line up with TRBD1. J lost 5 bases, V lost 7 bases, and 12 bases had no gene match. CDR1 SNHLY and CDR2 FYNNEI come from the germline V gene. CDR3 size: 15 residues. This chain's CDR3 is CASTKGQGLLHEQYF. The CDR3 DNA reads TGTGCCAGCACTAAGGGACAGGGTCTTCTGCACGAGCAGTACTTC.

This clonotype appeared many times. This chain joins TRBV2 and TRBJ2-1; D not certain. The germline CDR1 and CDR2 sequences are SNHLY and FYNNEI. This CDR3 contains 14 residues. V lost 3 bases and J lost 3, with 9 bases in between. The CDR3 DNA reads TGTGCCAGCAGTGATTCCAGTCTCTACAATGAGCAGTTCTTC. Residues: CASSDSSLYNEQFF.

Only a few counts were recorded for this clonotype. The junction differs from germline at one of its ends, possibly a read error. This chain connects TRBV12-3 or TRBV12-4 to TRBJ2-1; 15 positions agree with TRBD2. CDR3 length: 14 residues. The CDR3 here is CASSLGLAGGRAHF. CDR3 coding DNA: TGTGCCAGCAGCTTAGGACTAGCGGGAGGGCGGGCCCACTTC.

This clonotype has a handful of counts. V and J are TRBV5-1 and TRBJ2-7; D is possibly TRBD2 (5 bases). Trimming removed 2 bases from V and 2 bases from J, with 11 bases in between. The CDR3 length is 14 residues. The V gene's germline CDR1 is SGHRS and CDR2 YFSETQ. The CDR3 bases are TGCGCCAGCAGCTTAATCGGGAACCCCTACGAGCAGTACTTC. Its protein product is CASSLIGNPYEQYF.

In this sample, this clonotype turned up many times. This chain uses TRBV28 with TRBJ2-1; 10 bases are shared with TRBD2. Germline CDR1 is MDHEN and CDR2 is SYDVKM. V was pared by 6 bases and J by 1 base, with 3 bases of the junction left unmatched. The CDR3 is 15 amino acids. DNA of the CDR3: TGTGCCAGCAGGAGCGGGAGGGTATCCTACAATGAGCAGTTCTTC. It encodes CASRSGRVSYNEQFF.

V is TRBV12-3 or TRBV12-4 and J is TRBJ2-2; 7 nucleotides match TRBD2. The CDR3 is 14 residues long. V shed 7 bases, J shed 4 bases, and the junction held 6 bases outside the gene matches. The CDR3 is CASTSSGGTGELFF. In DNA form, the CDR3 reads TGTGCCAGCACCTCCTCGGGGGGCACCGGGGAGCTGTTTTTT.

CDR3 coding DNA: TGTGCCAGCAGCCATCGTGTCGGGTCCCAGGAGACCCAGTACTTC. Translation: CASSHRVGSQETQYF. This chain links TRBV7-2 with TRBJ2-5; D gene unclear. V lost 5 bases to trimming and J lost 5 bases, with 18 bases between them. The CDR3 has 15 amino acids. The germline V gene encodes CDR1 SGHTA and CDR2 FQGNSA.

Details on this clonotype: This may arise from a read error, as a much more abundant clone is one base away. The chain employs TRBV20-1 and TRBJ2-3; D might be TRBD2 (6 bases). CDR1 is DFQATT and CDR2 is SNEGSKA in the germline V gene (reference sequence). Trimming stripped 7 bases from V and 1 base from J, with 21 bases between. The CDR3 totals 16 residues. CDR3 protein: CSGSLYLARGTDTQYF. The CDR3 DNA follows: TGCAGTGGTAGCTTGTACCTAGCGCGGGGCACAGATACGCAGTATTTT.

In DNA form, the CDR3 reads TGCAGCGTGGTCAGGGGCATGTACACTGAAGCTTTCTTT. Translated: CSVVRGMYTEAFF. V usage is TRBV29-1 and J usage is TRBJ1-1; a weak D match, TRBD1 (6 bases). Germline V gene sequence: CDR1 SQVTM, CDR2 ANQGSEA. Deletions cut 6 bases from V and 3 bases from J, with 14 bases between. The CDR3 is 13 residues long.

The CDR3 bases are TGTGCCTGGAGTGGAACAGGGAGGGTGGGCAATCAGCCCCAGCATTTT. Amino acids: CAWSGTGRVGNQPQHF. This rearrangement joins TRBV30 to TRBJ1-5; tentative D call: TRBD1 (6 bases). The CDR3 is 16 amino acids. V was trimmed by 1 base and J by 2 bases, leaving 15 bases between them. Per germline, CDR1 GTSNPN and CDR2 SVGIG (reference sequence).

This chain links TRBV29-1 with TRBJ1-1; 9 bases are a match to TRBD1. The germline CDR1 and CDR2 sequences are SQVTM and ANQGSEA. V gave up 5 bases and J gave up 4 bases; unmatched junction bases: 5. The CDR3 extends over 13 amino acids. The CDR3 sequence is CSVRTGAGTEAFF. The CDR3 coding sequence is TGCAGCGTTAGGACAGGGGCCGGCACTGAAGCTTTCTTT.

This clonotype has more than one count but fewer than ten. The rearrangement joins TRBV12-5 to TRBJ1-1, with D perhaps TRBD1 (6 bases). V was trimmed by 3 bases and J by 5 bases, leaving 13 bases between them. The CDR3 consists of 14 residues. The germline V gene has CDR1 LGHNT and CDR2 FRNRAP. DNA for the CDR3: TGTGCTAGTGGTTTTTCAGGGGTGAGGACTGAAGCTTTCTTT. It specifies CASGFSGVRTEAFF.

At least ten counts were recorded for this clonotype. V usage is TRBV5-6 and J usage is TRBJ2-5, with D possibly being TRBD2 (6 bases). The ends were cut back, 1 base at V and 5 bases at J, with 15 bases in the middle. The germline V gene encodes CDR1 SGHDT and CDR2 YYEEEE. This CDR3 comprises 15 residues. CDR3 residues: CASSLFGGTGETQYF. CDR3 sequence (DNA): TGTGCCAGCAGCTTGTTCGGGGGAACCGGGGAGACCCAGTACTTC.

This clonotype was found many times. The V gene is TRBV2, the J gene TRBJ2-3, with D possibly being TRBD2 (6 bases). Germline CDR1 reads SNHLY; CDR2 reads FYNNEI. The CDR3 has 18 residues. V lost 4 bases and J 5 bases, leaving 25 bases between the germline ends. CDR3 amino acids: CASSAPTPLARRGDTQYF. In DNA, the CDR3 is TGTGCCAGCAGTGCCCCGACCCCGTTAGCGCGGAGGGGAGATACGCAGTATTTT.